The clone carrying this T cell receptor beta chain was observed a single time. This sample stems from a study of control samples from healthy donors and cancer patients. Some clones are missing from TCRdb's copy, which holds only in-frame ones; the method was immunoSEQ multiplex PCR. The data contain 130,000 or so clones, approximately 89% of them singletons. The V gene lost 2 bases and the J gene lost 0 bases, with 6 bases spanning the gap. Germline lookup yields CDR1 LGHNT and CDR2 FRNRAP. The CDR3 has 14 residues. This chain links TRBV12-5 with TRBJ2-3, with a tentative D call TRBD1 (5 bases). The sequencing sample was made of blood. The source of this sequence is a man between 60 and 75 years old in good health. The CDR3 region has the DNA TGTGCTAGTGGTTTGAGGGGTAGCACAGATACGCAGTATTTT. Amino acid sequence: CASGLRGSTDTQYF.